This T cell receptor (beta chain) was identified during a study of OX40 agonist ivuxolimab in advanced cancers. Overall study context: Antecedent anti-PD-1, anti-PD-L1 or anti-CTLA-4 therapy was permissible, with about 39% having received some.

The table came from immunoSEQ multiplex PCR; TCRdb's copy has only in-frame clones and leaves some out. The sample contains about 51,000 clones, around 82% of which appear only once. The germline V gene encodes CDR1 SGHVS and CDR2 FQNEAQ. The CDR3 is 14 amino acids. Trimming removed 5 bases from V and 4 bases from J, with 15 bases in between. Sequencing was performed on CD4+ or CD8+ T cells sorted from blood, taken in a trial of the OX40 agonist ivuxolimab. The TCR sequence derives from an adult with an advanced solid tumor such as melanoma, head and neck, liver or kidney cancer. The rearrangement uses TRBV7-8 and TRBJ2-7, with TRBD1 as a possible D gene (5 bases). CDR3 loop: CASSPQKRGYEQYF. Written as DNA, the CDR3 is TGTGCCAGCAGCCCACAGAAAAGGGGTTACGAGCAGTACTTC.